Below, one T cell receptor beta chain is given with its context. The same CDR3 is also encoded by other DNA sequences in this sample. The sample belongs to a study of shared clonotypes between healthy human individuals. Positive CCR7 selection of CD45RO-negative cells yielded the naive CD8 cells, and terminally differentiated effector memory CD45RA+ cells were excluded. Germline V gene data show CDR1 as MNHEY and CDR2 as SMNVEV (reference sequence). The CDR3 is made up of 15 amino acids. V lost 5 bases to trimming and J lost 3 bases; unmatched junction nucleotides: 4. Some 32,000 T cell genomes, or roughly 200 ng DNA, went into the sorted-subset replicate PCRs. The repertoire was sequenced with immunoSEQ multiplex PCR; TCRdb's copy has only in-frame clones and lacks some. The table includes about 1.9 million clones, 80% to 95% detected once.

Sequencing was carried out using naive CD8+ T cells from PBMCs. The TCR sequence derives from a man in his late teens or twenties in good health. Some clones in this sample may be carry-over from other donors' samples. The chain recombines TRBV27 with TRBJ2-1; 10 positions match TRBD2. The CDR3 DNA reads as TGTGCCAGCAGTCCCAGACTAGCGGGCTACAATGAGCAGTTCTTC. Translation: CASSPRLAGYNEQFF.